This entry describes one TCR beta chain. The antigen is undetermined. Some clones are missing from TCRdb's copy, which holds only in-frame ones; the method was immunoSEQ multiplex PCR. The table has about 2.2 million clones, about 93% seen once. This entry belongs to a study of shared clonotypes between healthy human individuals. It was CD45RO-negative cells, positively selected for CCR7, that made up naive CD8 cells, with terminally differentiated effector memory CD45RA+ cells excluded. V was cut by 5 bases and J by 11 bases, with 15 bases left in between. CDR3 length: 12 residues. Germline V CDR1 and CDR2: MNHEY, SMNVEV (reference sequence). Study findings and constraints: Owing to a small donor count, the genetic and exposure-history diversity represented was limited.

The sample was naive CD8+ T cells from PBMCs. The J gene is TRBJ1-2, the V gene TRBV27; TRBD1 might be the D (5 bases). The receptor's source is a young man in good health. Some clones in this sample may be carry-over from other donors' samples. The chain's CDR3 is CASSGGTSVYTF. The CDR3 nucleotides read TGTGCCAGCAGTGGGGGGACGTCAGTGTACACCTTC.